Below, 27 T cell receptor beta chains from the same sample are listed, as sequenced in a study of cytomegalovirus exposure and HLA in healthy donors. The PCR employed 60 Vbeta primers together with 13 Jbeta primers. This table comes from immunoSEQ multiplex PCR, and its TCRdb copy is limited to in-frame clones, with some not included. This sample lists approximately 37,000 clones; its ten largest clones have under 5%. Sequencing was performed on PBMCs. The receptors come from a male donor in good health and CMV-seronegative.

The DNA of the CDR3 is TGCGCCAGCAGTGGAGGGCGCGTAACAGATACGCAGTATTTT. It specifies CASSGGRVTDTQYF. This chain connects TRBV5-1 to TRBJ2-3; tentative D call: TRBD2 (6 bases). Germline-derived CDR1 and CDR2 are SGHRS and YFSETQ. Deletions cut 5 bases from V and 3 bases from J, with 13 bases between. This CDR3 has 14 amino acids.

V is TRBV5-3 and J is TRBJ1-2, with TRBD1 matching 8 bases. TRBV5-3 qualifies as an ORF whose function is uncertain. The CDR3 covers 13 residues. The J segment lost 8 bases and the V segment lost 4 bases, leaving 7 bases of the junction unmatched. The CDR3 DNA sequence: TGTGCCAGAAGCATGGACAGGGTTGACGGCTACACCTTC. Translated, it gives CARSMDRVDGYTF.

This CDR3 reads CASTSSQGQQNTEAFF. The CDR3 DNA reads TGTGCCAGCACCTCATCCCAGGGACAGCAGAACACTGAAGCTTTCTTT. The chain combines TRBV6-6 with TRBJ1-1, with 7 bases that match TRBD1. CDR1 and CDR2 from the germline V gene are MNHNY and SVGAGI (reference sequence). The length of the CDR3 is 16 residues. The trim removed 7 bases at V and 1 base at J, leaving 12 bases unmatched.

V and J are TRBV28 and TRBJ1-5, with a tentative D call TRBD1 (5 bases). The germline V gene has CDR1 MDHEN and CDR2 SYDVKM. The V and J ends lost 6 bases and 4 bases respectively, with 16 bases between them. This CDR3 is built from 15 residues. CDR3 region: CASRTGGGRNQPQHF. The CDR3 DNA is TGTGCCAGCAGGACTGGGGGGGGGAGGAATCAGCCCCAGCATTTT.

This chain links TRBV18 with TRBJ1-5; 8 bases fit TRBD1. In germline, CDR1 is KGHSH, CDR2 LQKENI. The CDR3 is 16 amino acids. V shed 2 bases, J shed 6 bases, and the junction held 9 bases outside the gene matches. The CDR3 here is CASSPTPDRVIQPQHF. DNA for the CDR3: TGTGCCAGCTCACCAACTCCGGACAGGGTTATTCAGCCCCAGCATTTT.

Written as DNA, the CDR3 is TGTGCCAGCAGTTACCAAGGGACAGGCTACGAGCAGTACTTC. This sequence encodes CASSYQGTGYEQYF. The genes are TRBV6-5 and TRBJ2-7; 8 positions agree with TRBD1. Unmatched junction bases numbered 3, after V lost 2 bases and J lost 3 bases. There are 14 residues in the CDR3. CDR1 is MNHEY and CDR2 is SVGAGI in the germline V gene.

The chain employs TRBV13 and TRBJ2-5; D perhaps matches TRBD1 (5 bases). The CDR3 extends over 15 amino acids. The germline V and J ends were trimmed by 4 bases and 2 bases, with 14 bases remaining between them. Germline loops: CDR1 PRHDT, CDR2 FYEKMQ (reference sequence). CDR3: CASSSGRRVQETQYF. As DNA, the CDR3 is TGTGCCAGCAGCTCAGGACGCAGGGTACAAGAGACCCAGTACTTC.

This clone is deemed medium-sized by its frequency. The chain uses TRBV7-9 and TRBJ1-1; D unresolved. Germline-derived CDR1 and CDR2 are SEHNR and FQNEAQ (reference sequence). V shed 1 base and J shed 5 bases, with 14 bases lying between them. CDR3 length: 15 residues. This CDR3 reads CASSLDDGISTEAFF. CDR3 nucleotides: TGTGCCAGCAGCTTAGATGACGGGATCTCGACTGAAGCTTTCTTT.

The chain employs TRBV10-3 and TRBJ2-7; D perhaps matches TRBD1 (6 bases). V was trimmed by 2 bases and J by 5 bases, leaving 16 bases between them. This CDR3 is 15 amino acids long. CDR1 ENHRY and CDR2 SYGVKD come from the germline V gene. CDR3 sequence: CAISEPATGFDEQYF. The CDR3 coding sequence is TGTGCCATCAGTGAGCCAGCTACAGGGTTCGACGAGCAGTACTTC.

The rearrangement links TRBV7-3 to TRBJ2-2, with 10 nucleotides matching TRBD1. This CDR3 comprises 16 residues. V was pared by 5 bases and J by 4 bases, with 7 bases of the junction left unmatched. From germline, CDR1 is SGHTA and CDR2 FQGTGA. CDR3 sequence: CASSAPGTGATGELFF. CDR3 nucleotides: TGTGCCAGCAGCGCCCCCGGGACAGGGGCCACCGGGGAGCTGTTTTTT. The whole variable domain, remainder taken from reference TRBV7-3 and TRBJ2-2, is GAGVSQTPSNKVTEKGKYVELRCDPISGHTALYWYRQSLGQGPEFLIYFQGTGAADDSGLPNDRFFAVRPEGSVSTLKIQRTERGDSAVYLCASSAPGTGATGELFFGEGSRLTVL.

V and J are TRBV5-4 and TRBJ2-3; 11 bases are shared with TRBD2. The CDR3 totals 17 residues. The V and J ends lost 4 bases and 0 bases, in that order; junction bases with no gene match: 7. Germline lookup yields CDR1 SGHNT and CDR2 YYREEE (reference sequence). The DNA for the CDR3 is TGTGCCAGCAGCAGACTAGCGGGGCCATCTAGCACAGATACGCAGTATTTT. It translates to CASSRLAGPSSTDTQYF.

The chain is built from TRBV4-1 and TRBJ2-7, with TRBD2 identical over 8 bases. Germline loops: CDR1 MGHRA, CDR2 YSYEKL. J was trimmed by 3 bases and V by 1 base; bases with no gene match: 5. The CDR3 is 15 amino acids. The CDR3 sequence is CASSQGLANIYEQYF. The CDR3 bases are TGCGCCAGCAGCCAAGGACTAGCGAATATCTACGAGCAGTACTTC.

V usage is TRBV5-1 and J usage is TRBJ2-1, with 15 bases lining up with TRBD2. The germline CDR1 and CDR2 sequences are SGHRS and YFSETQ. Trimming removed 4 bases from V and 8 bases from J; junction bases left unmatched: 7. The CDR3 consists of 16 residues. The DNA for the CDR3 is TGCGCCAGCAGCCCCCGGACTAGCGGGGGGGCTTATGAGCAGTTCTTC. It yields the protein CASSPRTSGGAYEQFF.

The rearrangement joins TRBV6-1 to TRBJ2-1; tentative D call: TRBD1 (6 bases). CDR1 is MNHNS and CDR2 is SASEGT in the germline V gene. The CDR3 length is 15 residues. V was cut by 7 bases and J by 0 bases, with 13 bases left in between. For the CDR3, the DNA is TGTGCCAGCATCCCTGGGACATACTCCTACAATGAGCAGTTCTTC. Its translation: CASIPGTYSYNEQFF.

This chain links TRBV7-9 with TRBJ2-1; D gene ambiguous. The CDR3 covers 18 residues. Germline lookup yields CDR1 SEHNR and CDR2 FQNEAQ (reference sequence). The V gene lost 1 base and the J gene lost 0 bases, with 16 bases spanning the gap. The CDR3 is CASSLGSRSSGSYNEQFF. CDR3 nucleotide sequence: TGTGCCAGCAGCTTAGGGTCGCGTTCCTCCGGCTCCTACAATGAGCAGTTCTTC.

This chain links TRBV19 with TRBJ1-5; D might be TRBD1 (6 bases). This CDR3 region has 17 residues. V was pared by 5 bases and J by 4 bases, with 21 bases between. Germline CDR1 reads LNHDA; CDR2 reads SQIVND (reference sequence). CDR3 region: CASSLPQGRSVNQPQHF. The CDR3 DNA reads as TGTGCCAGTAGTCTCCCTCAGGGGCGGTCGGTTAATCAGCCCCAGCATTTT.

V is TRBV27 and J is TRBJ1-6; D unclear. Germline CDR1 MNHEY, CDR2 SMNVEV (reference sequence). CDR3 length equals 15 residues. Trimming took off 1 base at V and 3 bases at J, with 7 bases between the two ends. The CDR3 loop reads CASSLWADYNSPLHF. The CDR3 coding sequence is TGTGCCAGCAGTTTATGGGCAGACTATAATTCACCCCTCCACTTT.

V gene TRBV19 combines with J gene TRBJ1-5; 7 bases match TRBD1. Germline V gene lookup returns CDR1 LNHDA and CDR2 SQIVND (reference sequence). V was clipped by 5 bases and J by 5 bases; unmatched bases: 12. The CDR3 is 16 amino acids. The DNA for the CDR3 is TGTGCCAGTAGTGGAGGGGACAGTCGGGGATATCAGCCCCAGCATTTT. This encodes CASSGGDSRGYQPQHF.

The rearrangement joins TRBV10-3 to TRBJ2-3, with D possibly matching TRBD1 (5 bases). In germline, CDR1 is ENHRY, CDR2 SYGVKD. V lost 5 bases to trimming and J lost 6 bases, with 9 bases between them. The CDR3 is made up of 12 amino acids. CDR3 region: CAISRQLDTQYF. The DNA for the CDR3 is TGTGCCATCAGTAGACAGTTGGATACGCAGTATTTT.

The J gene is TRBJ2-7, the V gene TRBV5-1, with TRBD1 identical over 9 bases. The V segment lost 1 base and the J segment 5 bases; nucleotides outside the gene matches: 10. The CDR3 totals 16 residues. Per the germline V gene, CDR1 is SGHRS and CDR2 is YFSETQ. CDR3 nucleotides: TGCGCCAGCAGCTTGATGCCGGGACAGGGAGTTCACGAGCAGTACTTC. Translation: CASSLMPGQGVHEQYF.

CDR3 protein: CASSVASGGFTDTQYF. Here the CDR3 DNA reads TGTGCCAGCAGCGTAGCCAGCGGGGGTTTCACAGATACGCAGTATTTT. The chain links TRBV9 to TRBJ2-3, with 8 bases identical to TRBD2. Unmatched junction bases numbered 5, after V lost 0 bases and J lost 2 bases. The CDR3 extends over 16 amino acids. The V gene's germline CDR1 is SGDLS and CDR2 YYNGEE.

This CDR3 is CASSSGGTSGGVYQETQYF. Written as DNA, the CDR3 is TGTGCCAGCAGCTCCGGCGGGACTAGCGGGGGGGTGTACCAAGAGACCCAGTACTTC. The V gene is TRBV7-9, the J gene TRBJ2-5, with TRBD2 matching over 16 bases. The germline gives CDR1 SEHNR, CDR2 FQNEAQ (reference sequence). CDR3 size: 19 residues. V lost 4 bases to trimming and J lost 0 bases; unmatched junction nucleotides: 8.

The rearrangement joins TRBV27 to TRBJ2-7, with 8 bases that match TRBD1. J lost 3 bases, V lost 5 bases, and 12 bases had no gene match. This CDR3 contains 16 residues. The germline V gene has CDR1 MNHEY and CDR2 SMNVEV (reference sequence). CDR3 in DNA: TGTGCCAGCAGTGACAGGACAGGGTCGGTTTTCTACGAGCAGTACTTC. It translates to CASSDRTGSVFYEQYF.

The chain joins TRBV15 to TRBJ2-1; D is possibly TRBD2 (7 bases). CDR1 is LNHNV and CDR2 is YYDKDF in the germline V gene (reference sequence). There are 13 residues in the CDR3. Deletions cut 6 bases from V and 9 bases from J, with 15 bases between. CDR3 in amino acids: CATREGGSSEQFF. CDR3 nucleotide sequence: TGTGCCACCAGAGAGGGGGGGTCTAGTGAGCAGTTCTTC.

V usage is TRBV6-1 and J usage is TRBJ2-3; D gene unclear. The germline CDR1 and CDR2 sequences are MNHNS and SASEGT. V dropped 8 bases and J dropped 4 bases, with 16 bases sitting between them. This CDR3 has 14 residues. The CDR3 reads CASGLRDISDTQYF. The CDR3 DNA reads as TGTGCCAGCGGGTTGCGAGACATATCAGATACGCAGTATTTT.

This chain links TRBV13 with TRBJ2-3; the D is unclear. This CDR3 has 15 residues. Germline lookup yields CDR1 PRHDT and CDR2 FYEKMQ (reference sequence). Trimming took 0 bases from V and 1 from J, leaving 8 bases between them. CDR3 sequence: CASSLGQRRTDTQYF. The CDR3 DNA reads as TGTGCCAGCAGCTTAGGGCAGCGTCGCACAGATACGCAGTATTTT. Drawing the rest from reference TRBV13 and TRBJ2-3, the complete variable domain is AAGVIQSPRHLIKEKRETATLKCYPIPRHDTVYWYQQGPGQDPQFLISFYEKMQSDKGSIPDRFSAQQFSDYHSELNMSSLELGDSALYFCASSLGQRRTDTQYFGPGTRLTVL.

V is TRBV19 and J is TRBJ1-1; 8 positions agree with TRBD1. The V gene end was trimmed by 7 bases and the J gene end by 4 bases; junction bases not matched to a gene: 2. Germline CDR1 LNHDA, CDR2 SQIVND (reference sequence). This CDR3 is built from 12 residues. The CDR3 DNA reads TGTGCCAGTAATACAGGGGGCACTGAAGCTTTCTTT. Translation: CASNTGGTEAFF. Looking up the rest from reference TRBV19 and TRBJ1-1 gives the full variable domain: DGGITQSPKYLFRKEGQNVTLSCEQNLNHDAMYWYRQDPGQGLRLIYYSQIVNDFQKGDIAEGYSVSREKKESFPLTVTSAQKNPTAFYLCASNTGGTEAFFGQGTRLTVV.